This TCR beta chain was observed in a study of cytomegalovirus exposure and HLA in healthy donors. Study-wide points: The majority of TCR sequences were rare, yet some public TCRs appeared in many donors. Reports credit the classifier with highly specific, highly sensitive diagnosis of cytomegalovirus status. Subsequent analysis showed first-cohort TCR clusters tending to co-occur in some 120 validation repertoires.

Germline CDR1 LNHDA, CDR2 SQIVND (reference sequence). Unmatched junction bases numbered 9, after V lost 10 bases and J lost 8 bases. This CDR3 comprises 12 residues. TCRdb keeps only in-frame clones here, not all; method: immunoSEQ multiplex PCR. The data contain over 45,000 clones, roughly 85% of them singletons. As concerns this clone: Its antigen is not known.

The sample was PBMCs. The TCR comes from a woman in her 30s in good health and CMV-seronegative. The chain has TRBV19 and TRBJ1-2, with 8 bases fitting TRBD1. CDR3 nucleotides: TGTGCCACTTCGGACAGGGTGTACGGCTACACCTTC. Its translation: CATSDRVYGYTF. The full variable domain, rest sourced from reference TRBV19 and TRBJ1-2, is DGGITQSPKYLFRKEGQNVTLSCEQNLNHDAMYWYRQDPGQGLRLIYYSQIVNDFQKGDIAEGYSVSREKKESFPLTVTSAQKNPTAFYLCATSDRVYGYTFGSGTRLTVV.